The 9 T cell receptor beta chains below come from one sample, sequenced in a study of monozygotic twins with cystic fibrosis. Profiling relied on immunoSEQ multiplex PCR, and the TCRdb table lists in-frame clones only, not all of them. In the table there are 25,000 to 30,000 clones, 90% of which are singletons. Sequencing was performed on blood. Receptors were obtained from a girl aged 2 to 10 with cystic fibrosis.

The rearrangement joins TRBV5-4 to TRBJ2-7; 7 nucleotides match TRBD1. The CDR3 sequence is 14 residues long. Trimming cost V 4 bases and J 3 bases; bases outside gene matches: 7. CDR1 is SGHNT, CDR2 YYREEE, per germline (reference sequence). The CDR3 bases are TGTGCCAGCAGCCTAGGGACAGCGTACTACGAGCAGTACTTC. Amino acid sequence: CASSLGTAYYEQYF.

J is TRBJ2-3 and V is TRBV5-1; the D gene is possibly TRBD2 (6 bases). The germline V and J ends were trimmed by 2 bases and 1 base, with 8 bases remaining between them. The CDR3 is 14 residues long. The V gene's germline CDR1 is SGHRS and CDR2 YFSETQ. CDR3 residues: CASSFGEGTDTQYF. In DNA, the CDR3 is TGCGCCAGCAGCTTTGGGGAGGGCACAGATACGCAGTATTTT.

This chain joins TRBV19 and TRBJ2-5, with a possible D match to TRBD1 (5 bases). V dropped 6 bases and J dropped 5 bases, with 19 bases sitting between them. Germline V gene lookup returns CDR1 LNHDA and CDR2 SQIVND (reference sequence). This CDR3 has 15 residues. Here the CDR3 reads CASRPADKGQETQYF. The CDR3, as DNA: TGTGCCAGTAGGCCCGCGGACAAGGGTCAGGAGACCCAGTACTTC. Full variable domain (rest looked up from reference TRBV19 and TRBJ2-5): DGGITQSPKYLFRKEGQNVTLSCEQNLNHDAMYWYRQDPGQGLRLIYYSQIVNDFQKGDIAEGYSVSREKKESFPLTVTSAQKNPTAFYLCASRPADKGQETQYFGPGTRLLVL.

V and J are TRBV6-6 and TRBJ2-7; a possible D gene is TRBD2 (6 bases). Germline loops: CDR1 MNHNY, CDR2 SVGAGI (reference sequence). V was clipped by 11 bases and J by 0 bases, with 14 bases between them. The CDR3 contains 13 residues. CDR3 amino acids: CAGSWDSSYEQYF. DNA for the CDR3: TGTGCCGGTAGCTGGGACTCCTCCTACGAGCAGTACTTC.

The chain uses TRBV10-2 and TRBJ1-5; unclear D gene. CDR1 and CDR2 (germline): WSHSY, SAAADI. The CDR3 sequence is 12 residues long. Trimming took 5 bases from V and 3 from J, leaving 5 bases between them. This CDR3 reads CASSWPNQPQHF. In DNA form, the CDR3 reads TGCGCCAGCAGTTGGCCCAATCAGCCCCAGCATTTT.

The V call is TRBV11-2, the J call TRBJ1-2; D uncertain. From germline, CDR1 is SGHAT and CDR2 FQNNGV. The CDR3 covers 12 residues. The V end was cut by 5 bases, the J end by 8 bases, with 12 bases between. CDR3 DNA sequence: TGTGCCAGCAGCCCCAGTGACCTGGGCTACACCTTC. Translating gives CASSPSDLGYTF.

The chain has TRBV30 and TRBJ1-2; D gene ambiguous. With 3 bases removed from V and 4 bases from J, the gap between germline ends came to 12 bases. The CDR3 extends over 13 amino acids. The germline CDR1 and CDR2 sequences are GTSNPN and SVGIG (reference sequence). CDR3 region: CAWSRIPSYGYTF. CDR3 coding DNA: TGTGCCTGGAGCCGGATTCCTTCCTATGGCTACACCTTC.

The V and J genes are TRBV6-8 and TRBJ1-4, with 7 bases that match TRBD1. Germline assignment: CDR1 MNHGY and CDR2 SAAAGT. The length of the CDR3 is 16 residues. Trimming at V came to 6 bases and at J to 1 base, leaving 8 bases not matched to a gene. The CDR3 is CASSLGQEETNEKLFF. The CDR3 DNA reads as TGTGCCAGCAGCCTTGGACAGGAGGAAACTAATGAAAAACTGTTTTTT.

CDR3 coding DNA: TGTGCCAGCAGGCGGGAAAATCAGCCCCAGCATTTT. This sequence encodes CASRRENQPQHF. The J gene is TRBJ1-5, the V gene TRBV2, with D unclear. CDR3 length: 12 amino acids. Germline V gene data show CDR1 as SNHLY and CDR2 as FYNNEI. V shed 6 bases and J shed 4 bases, with 7 bases lying between them.